The text below deals with one TCR beta chain. When ophthalmopathy did not progress within 18 months, Graves' hyperthyroidism was considered stable. Clinical symptoms, serum thyroxine and TRAb, thyroid ultrasound and orbital computed tomography together formed the diagnostic basis. There were TCR beta CDR3 regions amplified from RNA transcripts. HTBI primers were used for first-round RT-PCR of the TCR CDR3. TCRdb ran MiXCR on the multiplex PCR reads and lists one entry per CDR3 protein. The data show about 560,000 distinct CDR3 sequences, approximately 15% seen once. The data were obtained in a study of T cells in Graves' hyperthyroidism and ophthalmopathy. With 0 bases removed from V and 3 bases from J, the gap between germline ends came to 14 bases. The CDR3 extends over 16 amino acids. Germline CDR1 reads LNHNV; CDR2 reads YYDKDF (reference sequence).

The source is a woman aged 18-35 years with Graves' hyperthyroidism. V usage is TRBV15 and J usage is TRBJ1-1, with D hard to call. The sequenced material came from blood. The CDR3 protein is CATSRDRAGRYTEAFF. DNA of the CDR3: TGTGCCACCAGCAGAGATAGGGCGGGTCGATACACTGAAGCTTTCTTT.